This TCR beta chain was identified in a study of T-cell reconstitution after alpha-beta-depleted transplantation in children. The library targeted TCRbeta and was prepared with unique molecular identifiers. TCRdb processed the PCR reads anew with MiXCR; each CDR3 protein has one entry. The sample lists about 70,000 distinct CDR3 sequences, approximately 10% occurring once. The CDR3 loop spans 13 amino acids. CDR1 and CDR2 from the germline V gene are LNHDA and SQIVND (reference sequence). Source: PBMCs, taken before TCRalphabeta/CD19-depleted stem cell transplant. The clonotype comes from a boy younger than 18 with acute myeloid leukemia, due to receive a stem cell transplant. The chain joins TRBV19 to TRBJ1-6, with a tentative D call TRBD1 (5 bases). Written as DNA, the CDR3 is TGTGGGACGGCCCGGGGACGGAATTCACCCCTCCACTTT. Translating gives CGTARGRNSPLHF.